This T cell receptor beta chain came from a study of blood T cells in healthy people across ages. Germline lookup yields CDR1 MNHNY and CDR2 SVGAGI (reference sequence). The CDR3 runs 16 residues. V lost 6 bases to trimming and J lost 4 bases, with 18 bases between them. It was with a sample-barcoded 5' primer and a J-beta primer mix that a second PCR of roughly 6 to 12 cycles was run. TCRdb analysed the 5' RACE reads with MiXCR anew, one entry per CDR3 protein. The sample yields about 1,500,000 distinct CDR3 sequences, roughly 45% seen once. The study recruited healthy Caucasian donors from Russia who were aged about 6 to 90. Extracted total RNA amounted to at least 5.5 micrograms for each sample. Comment on this clonotype: Its antigen is unidentified.

Study-level results: Greater diversity and more naive CD4+ cells were seen in long-lived donors than in aged donors.

The sequenced material came from blood. The J gene is TRBJ1-4, the V gene TRBV6-6; D unresolved. This TCR derives from a young woman in good health. CDR3 bases: TGTGCCAGCAGACACAAATCGGCGCAGTATAATGAAAAACTGTTTTTT. Protein: CASRHKSAQYNEKLFF.